This T cell receptor (beta chain) was sequenced in a study of cytotoxic CD8 clonotypes in ibrutinib-treated CLL. Overall study: Approximately 25 partial and 2 complete responses; at median roughly 68 months, about 14 remitted, roughly 12 progressed.

The CDR3 extends over 15 amino acids. Per germline, CDR1 SGHNT and CDR2 YYREEE (reference sequence). Trimming left V 1 base short and J 2 bases short, with 7 bases between. The targeted sequencing depth was 1 in 200,000 to 1 in 1 million T cells. Profiled with immunoSEQ multiplex PCR; TCRdb holds only in-frame clones, not every one. Among approximately 15,000 clones listed, around 64% were seen once. The receptor's source is a human donor with chronic lymphocytic leukemia. The specimen was PBMCs, collected before ibrutinib treatment. This chain links TRBV5-4 with TRBJ2-6; perhaps TRBD1 as D (6 bases). DNA of the CDR3: TGTGCCAGCAGCTTGCAGGGGACTGGGGCCAACGTCCTGACTTTC. Translated, it gives CASSLQGTGANVLTF.